This paragraph covers one T cell receptor (beta chain) sequence. What it binds is unknown. This specimen comes from a study of OX40 agonist ivuxolimab in advanced cancers. Study-level background: An agonistic anti-OX40 (CD134) antibody, ivuxolimab, was used to treat the patients. Therapy given before enrollment (anti-PD-1, anti-PD-L1 or anti-CTLA-4) was allowed, and under 45% had some. General study points: There was clonal expansion of CD4+ and CD8+ blood T cells by week 6 at 0.1 to 3.0 mg/kg. Antigen specificity remained undetermined for the expanded peripheral T cells.

Generated by immunoSEQ multiplex PCR, the TCRdb table keeps only in-frame clones and is missing some. Of over 30,000 clones in the sample, around 85% were seen once. This TCR was sampled from an adult with an advanced solid tumor such as melanoma, head and neck, liver or kidney cancer. This sample comprised CD4+ or CD8+ T cells sorted from blood, obtained in a trial of the OX40 agonist ivuxolimab.

Written as DNA, the CDR3 is TGCGCCAGCACCCGGGACAGCCCGAACTATAATTCACCCCTCCACTTT. It is translated as CASTRDSPNYNSPLHF. The chain recombines TRBV5-1 with TRBJ1-6; TRBD1 aligns across 7 bases. V trimming: 6 bases; J trimming: 3 bases; junction bases outside the gene matches: 9. CDR1 SGHRS and CDR2 YFSETQ come from the germline V gene. This CDR3 contains 16 residues.